The rows below give T cell receptor beta chains drawn from one sample of a study of blood T cell repertoires in COVID-19. This table comes from immunoSEQ multiplex PCR, and its TCRdb copy is limited to in-frame clones, with some not included. The sample lists about 120,000 clones; around 81% were seen once. Sequenced material: peripheral blood. The origin of the receptors is a woman in her fifties or sixties with acute or convalescent COVID-19. Each CDR3 is given with its conserved first and last residue. A D gene is named only where the DNA matches it firmly. The listing skips clone size in some rows; elsewhere it reads once, few, many or a size class.

d_gene: TRBD1
j_gene: TRBJ1-2
abundance: -
v_gene: TRBV6-1
CDR3nt: TGTGCCAGCAGTGACAGACAGGGCGCACTCAACTATGGCTACACCTTC
CDR3aa: CASSDRQGALNYGYTF

d_gene: TRBD1
j_gene: TRBJ1-2
abundance: -
v_gene: TRBV4-1
CDR3nt: TGCGCCAGCAGTACAGGGGGCCTTGATGGCTACACCTTC
CDR3aa: CASSTGGLDGYTF

d_gene: -
j_gene: TRBJ1-2
abundance: -
v_gene: TRBV5-1
CDR3nt: TGCGCCAGCAGCACGGCGGGAGACTATGGCTACACCTTC
CDR3aa: CASSTAGDYGYTF

d_gene: -
j_gene: TRBJ2-7
abundance: -
v_gene: TRBV10-1
CDR3nt: TGCGCCAGCAGTGAGTCTAGCACGGGACAAGCTAGATACGAGCAGTACTTC
CDR3aa: CASSESSTGQARYEQYF

d_gene: -
j_gene: TRBJ1-6
abundance: -
v_gene: TRBV28
CDR3nt: TGTGCCAGCAGTTTACGTTTTTCACCCCTCCACTTT
CDR3aa: CASSLRFSPLHF

d_gene: TRBD2
j_gene: TRBJ2-3
abundance: -
v_gene: TRBV11-1
CDR3nt: TGTGCCAGCAGCTTAGAGCGGGAGTTTGGAGATACGCAGTATTTT
CDR3aa: CASSLEREFGDTQYF

d_gene: TRBD2
j_gene: TRBJ2-3
abundance: -
v_gene: TRBV5-1
CDR3nt: TGCGCCAGCAGCTTGGGACTAGCGGGAGGGGCAGATACGCAGTATTTT
CDR3aa: CASSLGLAGGADTQYF

d_gene: TRBD1
j_gene: TRBJ1-1
abundance: once
v_gene: TRBV19
CDR3nt: TGTGCCAGTAGTCTGACAGGGGTAGATACTGAAGCTTTCTTT
CDR3aa: CASSLTGVDTEAFF

d_gene: -
j_gene: TRBJ1-1
abundance: few
v_gene: TRBV5-6
CDR3nt: TGTGCCAGCAGCTTGGGACAGTCTGAAGCTTTCTTT
CDR3aa: CASSLGQSEAFF

d_gene: -
j_gene: TRBJ1-1
abundance: once
v_gene: TRBV27
CDR3nt: TGTGCCAGCTTTCCGAATCAGGGGAACACTGAAGCTTTCTTT
CDR3aa: CASFPNQGNTEAFF

d_gene: -
j_gene: TRBJ1-1
abundance: medium-sized
v_gene: TRBV3-1/TRBV3-2
CDR3nt: TGTGCCAGCAGCCAGGGCCCAGGCGCTGAAGCTTTCTTT
CDR3aa: CASSQGPGAEAFF

d_gene: TRBD2
j_gene: TRBJ2-5
abundance: -
v_gene: TRBV6-5
CDR3nt: TGTGCCAGCAGCACCGGGGTCGGGGGGGCGACCCAGTACTTC
CDR3aa: CASSTGVGGATQYF

d_gene: -
j_gene: TRBJ1-1
abundance: -
v_gene: TRBV11-3
CDR3nt: TGTGCCAGCGGGCGGGGGTCGGTGAACACTGAAGCTTTCTTT
CDR3aa: CASGRGSVNTEAFF

d_gene: -
j_gene: TRBJ2-7
abundance: -
v_gene: TRBV27
CDR3nt: TGTGCCAGCAGGGACAGCGTTTCCTACGAGCAGTACTTC
CDR3aa: CASRDSVSYEQYF

d_gene: TRBD1
j_gene: TRBJ1-5
abundance: -
v_gene: TRBV28
CDR3nt: TGTGCCAGCAGTACAGGGGGCATCGGTCAGCCCCAGCATTTT
CDR3aa: CASSTGGIGQPQHF

d_gene: TRBD2
j_gene: TRBJ2-7
abundance: -
v_gene: TRBV3-1/TRBV3-2
CDR3nt: TGTGCCAGCAGCCCAATCCCGACTAGCGGGTCCTACGAGCAGTACTTC
CDR3aa: CASSPIPTSGSYEQYF

d_gene: -
j_gene: TRBJ2-3
abundance: -
v_gene: TRBV19
CDR3nt: TGTGCCAGTAGTCACAGGGTGAGAGATACGCAGTATTTT
CDR3aa: CASSHRVRDTQYF

d_gene: TRBD2
j_gene: TRBJ2-7
abundance: -
v_gene: TRBV13
CDR3nt: TGTGCCAGCAGTCTAACTGGACTAGCGGGGAGAGGCTCCTACGAGCAGTACTTC
CDR3aa: CASSLTGLAGRGSYEQYF

d_gene: TRBD1
j_gene: TRBJ1-1
abundance: -
v_gene: TRBV5-4
CDR3nt: TGTGCCAGCAGCTTGTCGGGACAGTTGAACACTGAAGCTTTCTTT
CDR3aa: CASSLSGQLNTEAFF

d_gene: -
j_gene: TRBJ1-2
abundance: once
v_gene: TRBV14
CDR3nt: TGTGCCAGCAGCCCAGGGACATCGTTGTGGTATGGCTACACCTTC
CDR3aa: CASSPGTSLWYGYTF

d_gene: -
j_gene: TRBJ2-5
abundance: once
v_gene: TRBV10-3
CDR3nt: TGTGCCACGTCAGGGCTGTACCAAGAGACCCAGTACTTC
CDR3aa: CATSGLYQETQYF

d_gene: -
j_gene: TRBJ2-1
abundance: -
v_gene: TRBV6-2/TRBV6-3
CDR3nt: TGTGCCAGCAGTGTCAGGGACAATATCTACAATGAGCAGTTCTTC
CDR3aa: CASSVRDNIYNEQFF

d_gene: -
j_gene: TRBJ1-5
abundance: -
v_gene: TRBV28
CDR3nt: TGTGCCAGCAGGCCGACTTTCCAGCAGCCCCAGCATTTT
CDR3aa: CASRPTFQQPQHF

d_gene: TRBD2
j_gene: TRBJ2-5
abundance: -
v_gene: TRBV19
CDR3nt: TGTGCCAGTAGTAGGACTAGCGGGGGGGGCCAAGAGACCCAGTACTTC
CDR3aa: CASSRTSGGGQETQYF

d_gene: TRBD1
j_gene: TRBJ2-3
abundance: -
v_gene: TRBV28
CDR3nt: TGTGCCAGCAGTGACAGGGATATTACAGATACGCAGTATTTT
CDR3aa: CASSDRDITDTQYF

d_gene: TRBD2
j_gene: TRBJ2-3
abundance: -
v_gene: TRBV27
CDR3nt: TGTGCCAGCAGCTCCGGACTAGCGGGGGGCCCCACAGATACGCAGTATTTT
CDR3aa: CASSSGLAGGPTDTQYF

d_gene: -
j_gene: TRBJ1-6
abundance: -
v_gene: TRBV19
CDR3nt: TGTGCCAGTAGCCGGGGGGATTCACCCCTCCACTTT
CDR3aa: CASSRGDSPLHF

d_gene: -
j_gene: TRBJ2-7
abundance: -
v_gene: TRBV6-2/TRBV6-3
CDR3nt: TGTGCCAGCAGTTACTCGCCGGGGATTAGCGAGCAGTACTTC
CDR3aa: CASSYSPGISEQYF

d_gene: TRBD1
j_gene: TRBJ2-7
abundance: -
v_gene: TRBV6-5
CDR3nt: TGTGCCAGCAGTCAAACCAGGGGGATCAACGAGCAGTACTTC
CDR3aa: CASSQTRGINEQYF

d_gene: -
j_gene: TRBJ1-2
abundance: -
v_gene: TRBV5-4
CDR3nt: TGTGCCAGCAGCGGGGGCTTTGGCTACACCTTC
CDR3aa: CASSGGFGYTF

d_gene: TRBD2
j_gene: TRBJ2-3
abundance: once
v_gene: TRBV4-1
CDR3nt: TGCGCCAGCAGCCCCTATAAACTAGCGGGAGCAGATACGCAGTATTTT
CDR3aa: CASSPYKLAGADTQYF

d_gene: -
j_gene: TRBJ2-7
abundance: once
v_gene: TRBV6-6
CDR3nt: TGTGCCAGCAGTCCAACGAGGTCTAGTACCTACGAGCAGTACTTC
CDR3aa: CASSPTRSSTYEQYF

d_gene: -
j_gene: TRBJ2-1
abundance: -
v_gene: TRBV25-1
CDR3nt: TGTGCCAGCAGTCTAAATAGCAGGGGCAATGAGCAGTTCTTC
CDR3aa: CASSLNSRGNEQFF

d_gene: -
j_gene: TRBJ1-1
abundance: few
v_gene: TRBV6-5
CDR3nt: TGTGCCGGCCAACGTATGTCCGCCACTGAAGCTTTCTTT
CDR3aa: CAGQRMSATEAFF

d_gene: TRBD1
j_gene: TRBJ1-3
abundance: -
v_gene: TRBV5-1
CDR3nt: TGCGCCAGCAGCTTGGAGGCAGGGGGCCAACGCTCTGGAAACACCATATATTTT
CDR3aa: CASSLEAGGQRSGNTIYF

d_gene: -
j_gene: TRBJ2-1
abundance: -
v_gene: TRBV28
CDR3nt: TGTGCCAGCAGTATAGCATACAATGAGCAGTTCTTC
CDR3aa: CASSIAYNEQFF

d_gene: -
j_gene: TRBJ2-1
abundance: -
v_gene: TRBV7-9
CDR3nt: TGTGCCAGCAGCTTAGACTCTAGAAATGAGCAGTTCTTC
CDR3aa: CASSLDSRNEQFF

d_gene: -
j_gene: TRBJ2-2
abundance: -
v_gene: TRBV5-8
CDR3nt: TGTGCCAGCAGCTTGGAGTGGACACCGAACACCGGGGAGCTGTTTTTT
CDR3aa: CASSLEWTPNTGELFF

d_gene: TRBD1
j_gene: TRBJ1-5
abundance: -
v_gene: TRBV30
CDR3nt: TGTGCCTGGAAAGGGACAGGATCCAATCAGCCCCAGCATTTT
CDR3aa: CAWKGTGSNQPQHF

d_gene: TRBD2
j_gene: TRBJ2-3
abundance: -
v_gene: TRBV4-1
CDR3nt: TGCGCCAGCAGCCAAGATCTCTACACGGCTAGCGGGGGGGTAACGCAGTATTTT
CDR3aa: CASSQDLYTASGGVTQYF

d_gene: -
j_gene: TRBJ1-1
abundance: -
v_gene: TRBV2
CDR3nt: TGTGCCAGCAGTGATGGCGGGTTGGGCACTGAAGCTTTCTTT
CDR3aa: CASSDGGLGTEAFF

d_gene: -
j_gene: TRBJ1-5
abundance: -
v_gene: TRBV24-1
CDR3nt: TGTGCCGCGGCGGAGGGAACGGGGGTATTGAATCAGCCCCAGCATTTT
CDR3aa: CAAAEGTGVLNQPQHF

d_gene: -
j_gene: TRBJ1-5
abundance: few
v_gene: TRBV11-2
CDR3nt: TGTGCCAGCAGCCTCGATCGGAATCAGCCCCAGCATTTT
CDR3aa: CASSLDRNQPQHF